Listed below are T cell receptor beta chains from one sample, sequenced in a study of T cell responses to AZD1222 COVID-19 vaccine. The protocol was immunoSEQ multiplex PCR, while the TCRdb copy is restricted to in-frame clones and leaves out a portion. The repertoire holds 110,000 to 150,000 clones, with about 93% as singletons. This sample comprised peripheral blood, obtained on day 0 of AZD1222 vaccination. Receptor source: an adult in good health. CDR3s include the opening cysteine and the closing phenylalanine or tryptophan. The D gene is left open where the match is weak. The size entry is marked missing in some rows and otherwise reads once, few, many or a size class.

j_call clone_size d_call v_call cdr3_aa cdr3_nt
TRBJ2-5 NA TRBD2 TRBV5-1 CASSLVRTSGQETQYF TGCGCCAGCAGCTTGGTTCGGACTAGCGGACAAGAGACCCAGTACTTC
TRBJ2-3 NA NA TRBV7-8 CASSLGTPITDTQYF TGTGCCAGCAGCTTAGGGACACCGATCACAGATACGCAGTATTTT
TRBJ1-1 NA NA TRBV5-1 CASSLDSRSTEAFF TGCGCCAGCAGCTTGGATTCTCGTTCCACTGAAGCTTTCTTT
TRBJ2-7 NA TRBD2 TRBV9 CASSVRAGSSYEQYF TGTGCCAGCAGCGTCCGAGCGGGGAGCTCCTACGAGCAGTACTTC
TRBJ1-1 NA TRBD1 TRBV29-1 CSSGTGNTEAFF TGCAGCTCCGGGACAGGGAACACTGAAGCTTTCTTT
TRBJ2-3 once TRBD2 TRBV9 CASSVGFGRALGTDTQYF TGTGCCAGCAGCGTAGGCTTCGGGAGGGCCCTCGGGACAGATACGCAGTATTTT
TRBJ1-2 once NA TRBV25-1 CASSEPGKLNYGYTF TGTGCCAGCAGTGAGCCAGGGAAGCTTAACTATGGCTACACCTTC
TRBJ1-4 NA TRBD1 TRBV7-9 CASSARQGLELFF TGTGCCAGCAGCGCTAGACAGGGGCTCGAACTGTTTTTT
TRBJ2-5 NA NA TRBV4-3 CASSQGPHPGSETQYF TGCGCCAGCAGCCAAGGTCCGCATCCGGGTTCGGAGACCCAGTACTTC
TRBJ1-1 NA NA TRBV29-1 CSVEGESGAYTEAFF TGCAGCGTTGAAGGGGAGTCAGGGGCCTACACTGAAGCTTTCTTT
TRBJ2-7 NA NA TRBV9 CASSVGWGSREQYF TGTGCCAGCAGCGTAGGGTGGGGGTCAAGGGAGCAGTACTTC
TRBJ2-7 NA NA TRBV6-4 CASSTHNERRLPNSYEQYF TGTGCCAGCAGTACCCATAATGAGAGACGACTTCCGAATTCCTACGAGCAGTACTTC
TRBJ2-3 NA TRBD2 TRBV7-2 CASSPAGTRSTDTQYF TGTGCCAGCAGCCCCGCCGGGACTAGGTCCACAGATACGCAGTATTTT
TRBJ1-1 NA NA TRBV29-1 CSAAGANTEAFF TGCAGCGCCGCGGGGGCTAACACTGAAGCTTTCTTT
TRBJ1-2 NA NA TRBV5-1 CASSLDREPYGYTF TGCGCCAGCAGCTTGGACAGAGAACCTTATGGCTACACCTTC
TRBJ2-2 NA NA TRBV4-1 CASSSTRGRNGELFF TGCGCCAGCAGTTCCACTCGGGGCCGGAACGGGGAGCTGTTTTTT
TRBJ2-7 NA NA TRBV27 CAARAGPYEQYF TGTGCCGCCCGAGCGGGCCCCTACGAGCAGTACTTC
TRBJ2-7 once NA TRBV4-3 CASSQQALSYEQYF TGCGCCAGCAGCCAGCAGGCTCTCTCCTACGAGCAGTACTTC
TRBJ2-7 NA TRBD2 TRBV7-8 CASSLVARTSGYEQYF TGTGCCAGCAGCTTAGTAGCCCGGACTAGCGGCTACGAGCAGTACTTC
TRBJ2-6 NA NA TRBV23-1 CAGLSVPGANVLTF TGCGCCGGACTGTCTGTCCCTGGGGCCAACGTCCTGACTTTC
TRBJ1-1 few NA TRBV12-3/TRBV12-4 CASSQQGEAFF TGTGCCAGCTCCCAACAGGGAGAAGCTTTCTTT
TRBJ2-7 NA TRBD1 TRBV19 CASSIQTGNYEQYF TGTGCCAGTAGTATCCAGACAGGGAACTACGAGCAGTACTTC
TRBJ2-6 NA TRBD1 TRBV11-3 CASRITGQGTDVLTF TGTGCCAGCAGAATCACGGGACAGGGGACCGACGTCCTGACTTTC
TRBJ2-7 NA TRBD2 TRBV2 CASTERGYEQYF TGTGCCAGCACTGAGCGGGGCTACGAGCAGTACTTC
TRBJ2-7 NA NA TRBV7-2 CASSRGAFSYEQYF TGTGCCAGCAGCCGGGGGGCCTTCTCCTACGAGCAGTACTTC
TRBJ2-7 few TRBD2 TRBV11-2 CASSLDLRTGTIGEQYF TGTGCCAGCAGCTTAGATCTGAGGACCGGGACTATTGGTGAGCAGTACTTC
TRBJ2-1 NA NA TRBV5-6 CASSLANPHNEQFF TGTGCCAGCAGCTTGGCCAACCCCCACAATGAGCAGTTCTTC
TRBJ1-2 NA NA TRBV14 CASSQDVPGGGYTF TGTGCCAGCAGCCAAGACGTCCCGGGAGGGGGCTACACCTTC
TRBJ2-7 NA NA TRBV6-6 CASRHSSYEQYF TGTGCCAGCCGACATAGCTCCTACGAGCAGTACTTC
TRBJ1-3 NA NA TRBV9 CASSVEISGNTIYF TGTGCCAGCAGCGTTGAGATCTCTGGAAACACCATATATTTT
TRBJ2-7 NA NA TRBV28 CASSPGLTGSYEQYF TGTGCCAGCAGCCCCGGACTTACTGGCTCCTACGAGCAGTACTTC
TRBJ1-1 NA TRBD1 TRBV19 CASSIDGQGTEAFF TGTGCCAGTAGTATAGATGGACAGGGGACTGAAGCTTTCTTT
TRBJ2-7 NA TRBD2 TRBV2 CASSGTSGSPHEQYF TGTGCCAGCAGTGGAACTAGCGGGAGCCCCCACGAGCAGTACTTC
TRBJ2-5 NA NA TRBV11-3 CASSLVGKETQYF TGTGCCAGCAGCTTAGTAGGAAAAGAGACCCAGTACTTC
TRBJ2-7 NA NA TRBV11-2 CASSLSDSRYEQYF TGTGCCAGCAGCTTAAGTGACAGTAGGTACGAGCAGTACTTC
TRBJ2-1 NA NA TRBV11-2 CASSPSSVYNEQFF TGTGCCAGCAGCCCTTCTAGCGTATACAATGAGCAGTTCTTC
TRBJ1-2 NA TRBD1 TRBV9 CASSFGTGMNYGYTF TGTGCCAGCAGCTTCGGGACAGGGATGAACTATGGCTACACCTTC
TRBJ1-1 NA NA TRBV6-1 CASRYGTQNTEAFF TGTGCCAGCAGGTACGGGACACAGAACACTGAAGCTTTCTTT
TRBJ2-1 NA TRBD2 TRBV18 CASSLPGTSNEQFF TGTGCCAGCTCACTCCCCGGGACTAGCAATGAGCAGTTCTTC
TRBJ1-2 NA NA TRBV28 CASSLVGHPITNYGYTF TGTGCCAGCAGTTTGGTGGGACACCCTATAACTAACTATGGCTACACCTTC
TRBJ1-2 NA NA TRBV30 CAWTPPWGYNYGYTF TGTGCCTGGACCCCCCCGTGGGGTTACAACTATGGCTACACCTTC
TRBJ2-1 once TRBD2 TRBV6-5 CASSLRLAGGPYEQFF TGTGCCAGCAGTTTAAGACTAGCGGGAGGGCCTTATGAGCAGTTCTTC
TRBJ1-5 NA NA TRBV6-5 CASRGGVGQPQHF TGTGCCAGCAGGGGTGGGGTTGGACAGCCCCAGCATTTT
TRBJ1-5 NA NA TRBV28 CASSPVVYSNQPQHF TGTGCCAGCAGTCCCGTGGTGTATAGCAATCAGCCCCAGCATTTT
TRBJ2-1 NA TRBD2 TRBV19 CASSMSSGRYLHEQFF TGTGCCAGTAGTATGTCTAGCGGGAGGTACCTCCATGAGCAGTTCTTC
TRBJ1-3 NA NA TRBV5-1 CASSFGRAGNTIYF TGCGCCAGCAGCTTTGGCAGAGCTGGAAACACCATATATTTT